This TCR beta chain is drawn from a study of early T cells in non-severe SARS-CoV-2 infection. In the study overall: Sequenced bulk RNA came from whole blood that was unsorted, and chains were unpaired. Points from the study as a whole: Anti-spike CD8 responses were favored in VDJdb matching, and private and CD4 specificities were missed.

Molecules of cDNA were individually given unique molecular identifiers that were attached to them. TCRdb fed the 5' RACE reads into MiXCR, producing one record per CDR3 protein. The table includes 20,000 to 25,000 distinct CDR3 sequences, around 5% detected once. Many counts were recorded for this clonotype. Its antigen is unknown. Sequencing was carried out using whole blood. The receptor was isolated from an adult who was a healthcare worker with PCR-confirmed SARS-CoV-2 infection or an uninfected control (not recorded which).

CDR3 in DNA: TGTGCCAGCAGGTTGCAGGGTTCACCCCTCCACTTT. This gives the protein CASRLQGSPLHF. This chain links TRBV12-3 or TRBV12-4 with TRBJ1-6; a weak D match, TRBD1 (5 bases). The CDR3 loop spans 12 amino acids. Trimming removed 6 bases from V and 9 bases from J, with 9 bases in between.